This TCR beta chain was sequenced in a study of cytomegalovirus exposure and HLA in healthy donors. Both 60 Vbeta primers and 13 Jbeta primers went into the PCR. The repertoire was sequenced with immunoSEQ multiplex PCR; TCRdb's copy has only in-frame clones and lacks some. The table records roughly 140,000 clones, around 79% of them present only once. V lost 1 base and J 2 bases, leaving 9 bases between the germline ends. Germline assignment: CDR1 MGHRA and CDR2 YSYEKL. The CDR3 has 15 residues. The sample was PBMCs. The chain is built from TRBV4-1 and TRBJ1-3, with D hard to call. This TCR came from a human donor in good health. The CDR3 is CASSQGGSTGNTIYF. CDR3 sequence (DNA): TGCGCCAGCAGCCAAGGTGGTTCTACTGGAAACACCATATATTTT.